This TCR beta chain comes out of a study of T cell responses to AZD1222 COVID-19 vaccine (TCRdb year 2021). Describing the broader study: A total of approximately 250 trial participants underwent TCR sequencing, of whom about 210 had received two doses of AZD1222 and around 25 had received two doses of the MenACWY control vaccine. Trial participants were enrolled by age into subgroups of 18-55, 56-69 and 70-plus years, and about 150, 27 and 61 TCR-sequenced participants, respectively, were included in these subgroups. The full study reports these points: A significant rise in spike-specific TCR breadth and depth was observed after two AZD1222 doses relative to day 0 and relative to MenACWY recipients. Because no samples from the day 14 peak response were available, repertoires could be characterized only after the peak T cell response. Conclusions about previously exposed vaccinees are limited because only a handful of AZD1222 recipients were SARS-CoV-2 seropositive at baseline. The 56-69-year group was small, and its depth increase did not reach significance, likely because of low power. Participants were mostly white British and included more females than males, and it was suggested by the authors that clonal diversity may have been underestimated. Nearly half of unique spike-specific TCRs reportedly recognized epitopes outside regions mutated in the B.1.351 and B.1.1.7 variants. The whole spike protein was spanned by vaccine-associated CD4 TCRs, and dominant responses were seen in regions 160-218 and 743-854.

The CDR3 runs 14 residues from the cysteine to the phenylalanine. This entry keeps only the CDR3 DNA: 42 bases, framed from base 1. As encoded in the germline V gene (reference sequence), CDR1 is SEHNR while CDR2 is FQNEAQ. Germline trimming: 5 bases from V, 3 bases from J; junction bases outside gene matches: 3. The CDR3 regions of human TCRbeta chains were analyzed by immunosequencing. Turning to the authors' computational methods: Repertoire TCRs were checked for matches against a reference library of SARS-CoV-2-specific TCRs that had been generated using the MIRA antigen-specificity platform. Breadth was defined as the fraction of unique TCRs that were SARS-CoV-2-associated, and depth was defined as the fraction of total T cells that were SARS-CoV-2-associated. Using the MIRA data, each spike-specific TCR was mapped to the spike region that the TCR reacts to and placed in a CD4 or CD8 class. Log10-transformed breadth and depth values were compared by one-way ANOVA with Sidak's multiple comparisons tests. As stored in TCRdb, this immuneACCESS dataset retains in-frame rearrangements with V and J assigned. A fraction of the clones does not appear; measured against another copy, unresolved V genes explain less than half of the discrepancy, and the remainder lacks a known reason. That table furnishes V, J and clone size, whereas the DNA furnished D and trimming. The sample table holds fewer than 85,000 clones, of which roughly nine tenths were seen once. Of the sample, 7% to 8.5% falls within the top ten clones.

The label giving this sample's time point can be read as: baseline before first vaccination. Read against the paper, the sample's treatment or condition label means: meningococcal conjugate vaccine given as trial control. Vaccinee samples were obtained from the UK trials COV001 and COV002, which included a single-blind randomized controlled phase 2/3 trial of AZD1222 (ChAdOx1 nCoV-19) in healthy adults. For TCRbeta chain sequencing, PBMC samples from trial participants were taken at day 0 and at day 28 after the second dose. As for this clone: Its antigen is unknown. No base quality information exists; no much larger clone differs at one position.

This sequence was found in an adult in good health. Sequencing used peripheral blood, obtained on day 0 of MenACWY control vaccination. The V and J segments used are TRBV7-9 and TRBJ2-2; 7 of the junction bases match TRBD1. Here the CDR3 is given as CASSPGQHTGELFF. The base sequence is TGTGCCAGCAGCCCGGGACAGCACACCGGGGAGCTGTTTTTT.